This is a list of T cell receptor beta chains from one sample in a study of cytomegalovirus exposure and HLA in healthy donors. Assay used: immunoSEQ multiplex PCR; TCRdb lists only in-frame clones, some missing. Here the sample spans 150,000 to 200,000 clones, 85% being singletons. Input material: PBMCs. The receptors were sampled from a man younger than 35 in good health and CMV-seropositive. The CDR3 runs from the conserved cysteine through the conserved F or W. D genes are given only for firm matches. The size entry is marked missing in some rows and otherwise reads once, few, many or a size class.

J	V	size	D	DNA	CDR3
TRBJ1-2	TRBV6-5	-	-	TGTGCCAGCAGTTACTCGCGGGACCCCTATGGCTACACCTTC	CASSYSRDPYGYTF
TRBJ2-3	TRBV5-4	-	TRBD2	TGTGCCAGCAGCTTGGGACTAGCGGGAGGGTCCTCTCATACGCAGTATTTT	CASSLGLAGGSSHTQYF
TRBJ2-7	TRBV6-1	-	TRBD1	TGTGCCAGCAGTGCGCCTCCGGGACAGGGAACCTACGAGCAGTACTTC	CASSAPPGQGTYEQYF
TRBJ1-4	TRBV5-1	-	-	TGCGCCAGCACCCCCCTGGGGGGGACTAATGAAAAACTGTTTTTT	CASTPLGGTNEKLFF
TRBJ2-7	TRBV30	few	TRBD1	TGTGCCTGGAGTGCAGGGGGCGAGCAGTACTTC	CAWSAGGEQYF
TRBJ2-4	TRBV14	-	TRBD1	TGTGCCAGCAGACTTCCCGGGACAGGGGACGACATTCAGTACTTC	CASRLPGTGDDIQYF
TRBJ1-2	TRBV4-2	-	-	TGTGCCAGCAGCCAAGATGTCAGTCTTAACTATGGCTACACCTTC	CASSQDVSLNYGYTF
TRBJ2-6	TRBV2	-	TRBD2	TGTGCCACCCAAGCGGGAGTTCCCTACTCTGGGGCCAACGTCCTGACTTTC	CATQAGVPYSGANVLTF
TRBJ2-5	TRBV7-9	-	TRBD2	TGTGCCAGCAGCTTGCTAGCGGGGGGGAATCAGGAGACCCAGTACTTC	CASSLLAGGNQETQYF
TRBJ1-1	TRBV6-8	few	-	TGTGCCAGCAGGGTAGGCAGGGTGAAGACTGAAGCTTTCTTT	CASRVGRVKTEAFF
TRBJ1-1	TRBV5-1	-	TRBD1	TGCGCCAGCAGCTTGGCAGGGGGCGTCAACACTGAAGCTTTCTTT	CASSLAGGVNTEAFF
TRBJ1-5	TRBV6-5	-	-	TGTGCCAGCAGTGTCCGCTACAATCAGCCCCAGCATTTT	CASSVRYNQPQHF
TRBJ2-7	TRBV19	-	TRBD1	TGTGCCAGTAGTGCACTCGCCGGGACAGGGTTTCCCTACGAGCAGTACTTC	CASSALAGTGFPYEQYF
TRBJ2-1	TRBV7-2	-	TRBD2	TGTGCCAGCAGCTTCCGAAGACTAGCCTCCCACAATGAGCAGTTCTTC	CASSFRRLASHNEQFF
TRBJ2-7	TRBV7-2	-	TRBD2	TGTGCCAGCAGCCTTACTAGCGGCTACGAGCAGTACTTC	CASSLTSGYEQYF
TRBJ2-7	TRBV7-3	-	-	TGTGCCAGCAGCCCGACGGGAGCCTACGAGCAGTACTTC	CASSPTGAYEQYF
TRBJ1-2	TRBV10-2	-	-	TGCGCCAGCAGTGAGTCGACTTTTATCCACACCTTC	CASSESTFIHTF
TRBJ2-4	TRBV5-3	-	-	TGTGCCAGAAGCCCGCCGAGGAGGGGACCGTACTTC	CARSPPRRGPYF
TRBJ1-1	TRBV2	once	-	TGTGCCAGCAGTGACTTTGGGGGGACTGAAGCTTTCTTT	CASSDFGGTEAFF
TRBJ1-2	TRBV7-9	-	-	TGTGCCAGCAGCTTAGCGGGGCAGGGGAATCGGGGCTACACCTTC	CASSLAGQGNRGYTF